This passage covers 28 T cell receptor delta chains from one sample sequenced in a study of γδ T cells in repeated Plasmodium falciparum infection. TCRdb reanalyzed the multiplex PCR reads using CATT. The table shows more than 70,000 delta-chain clones, with over 0.9% occurring only once. Bulk repertoires came from Vgamma9/Vdelta2+ or Vdelta2-negative gammadelta T cells flow-sorted from PBMC. Sequenced: gamma-delta T cells from blood. Every receptor here comes from a pool of human donors (malaria-infected and uninfected, not separated).

Comments on this clone: This DNA translates differently at residue 13 from the TCRdb protein, which is that of a much larger clone; a read error is likely, and the protein shown is the DNA's own translation. CDR3 amino acids: CALGDPSPFGRGHTDKLIF. The CDR3 DNA reads as TGTGCTCTTGGGGACCCAAGTCCCTTCGGGAGGGGGCACACCGATAAACTCATCTTT. The chain employs TRDV1 and TRDJ1; D tentatively reads TRDD2 or TRDD3 (5 bases each). Assignment of the J gene here rests on matching the DNA to germline, because TCRdb gives none. Germline assignment: CDR1 TSWWSYY and CDR2 QGS. V lost 3 bases and J 0 bases, leaving 23 bases between the germline ends. The CDR3 has 19 residues.

As for this clone: TCRdb's protein, taken from a much larger clone, differs from this DNA's translation at residue 9, likely owing to a read error; the protein displayed comes from the DNA. This sequence joins TRDV1 and TRDJ1; weak D call: TRDD3 (6 bases). TCRdb offers no J gene call, so here the DNA was matched to germline to obtain one. The CDR3 contains 19 residues. Germline CDR1 and CDR2: TSWWSYY and QGS. Between the trimmed V and J ends, which lost 2 bases and 8 bases, there was a span of 30 bases. The DNA for the CDR3 is TGTGCTCTTGGGGAATGGGGTTTACATTCGGATACTTCAACTAACAAACTCATCTTT. It specifies CALGEWGLHSDTSTNKLIF.

Turning to this clone: Translating this DNA gives a protein that differs at residue 17 from the TCRdb one, which belongs to a much larger clone; a read error is likely, and the protein shown is this translation. This chain connects TRDV1 to TRDJ1; 8 bases align to TRDD3. TCRdb offers no J gene call, so here the DNA was matched to germline to obtain one. Trimming at V came to 4 bases and at J to 0 bases, leaving 31 bases not matched to a gene. The CDR3 has 24 amino acids. Germline V lookup: CDR1 TSWWSYY, CDR2 QGS. CDR3 protein: CALGGQTGSSSHTGGPRYTDKLIF. The CDR3 nucleotides read TGTGCTCTTGGGGGTCAAACGGGGTCGTCCTCGCATACTGGGGGTCCCAGGTACACCGATAAACTCATCTTT.

About this clone: Only one base separates this from a far larger clonotype, so it likely reflects a read error. Other DNA variants within this sample encode the same CDR3. In nucleotides, the CDR3 is TGTGCAGCGAGCTGGTGGGAGACCGATAAACTCATCTTT. It specifies CAASWWETDKLIF. V and J are TRAV23/DV6 and TRDJ1, with D unresolved. CDR1 and CDR2 from the germline V gene are NTAFDY and IRPDVSE (reference sequence). Between the trimmed V and J ends, which lost 5 bases and 2 bases, there was a span of 13 bases. This CDR3 has 13 amino acids. The whole variable domain, remainder taken from reference TRAV23/DV6 and TRDJ1, is QQQVKQSPQSLIVQKGGISIINCAYENTAFDYFPWYQQFPGKGPALLIAIRPDVSEKKEGRFTISFNKSAKQFSLHIMDSQPGDSATYFCAASWWETDKLIFGKGTRVTVEP.

This clone turned up a few times. The TCRdb protein comes from a much larger clone and disagrees with this DNA's translation at residue 11, likely due to a read error; the protein given here is derived from the DNA. This chain connects TRDV1 to TRDJ1; 10 bases fit TRDD3. The J gene comes from matching the DNA to germline here; TCRdb lacks it. The CDR3 totals 18 residues. Trimming removed 1 base from V and 4 bases from J; junction bases left unmatched: 12. Germline CDR1 TSWWSYY, CDR2 QGS. CDR3 in amino acids: CALGERPYWGMVLDKLIF. The DNA of the CDR3 is TGTGCTCTTGGGGAACGCCCATACTGGGGGATGGTCCTCGATAAACTCATCTTT.

To note about this clone: This likely reflects a read error, since a far larger clone is one base away. Other DNA sequences in this specimen translate into the identical CDR3. The chain links TRDV1 to TRDJ1; D may correspond to TRDD2 or TRDD3 (8 bases each). This CDR3 region has 25 residues. The germline V gene has CDR1 TSWWSYY and CDR2 QGS. Trimming stripped 6 bases from V and 0 bases from J, with 44 bases between. The CDR3: CALGEAPPPASYPYWGLEYTDKLIF. The CDR3 coding sequence is TGTGCTCTTGGAGAAGCGCCACCCCCGGCTTCCTACCCTTACTGGGGGCTGGAGTACACCGATAAACTCATCTTT.

The table lists this clone with a few counts. The translation of this DNA and the TCRdb protein of a much larger clone differ at residue 18, probably owing to a read error; the protein shown here is translated from the DNA. The chain's CDR3 is CALGEGFLRILPTWASLQYDKLIF. The DNA for the CDR3 is TGTGCTCTTGGGGAAGGGTTCCTACGGATACTCCCAACCTGGGCTTCTTTACAATACGATAAACTCATCTTT. This rearrangement joins TRDV1 to TRDJ1; tentatively, D is TRDD2 (7 bases). TCRdb gives no J gene; it was assigned here by matching the DNA to germline. The V gene's germline CDR1 is TSWWSYY and CDR2 QGS. The CDR3 covers 24 residues. Deletions cut 2 bases from V and 4 bases from J, with 41 bases between.

As for this clone: A far larger clone is one nucleotide away, so this likely arose from a read error. This specimen includes other DNA sequences encoding the same CDR3. The V and J genes are TRDV1 and TRDJ1; TRDD3 agrees at 7 bases. The J gene is absent in TCRdb and was assigned here via DNA matching to germline. From germline, CDR1 is TSWWSYY and CDR2 QGS. CDR3 length: 20 residues. J gave up 10 bases and V 3 bases, and 29 bases lay outside the gene matches. CDR3 coding DNA: TGTGCTCTTGGGGAGCGCCGCACTCGTGGGGGACACCCTTTTGCATGGGGACTCATCTTT. It yields the protein CALGERRTRGGHPFAWGLIF.

This clone was observed many times. The mismatch at residue 15 between this DNA's translation and the TCRdb protein of a much larger clone likely reflects a read error; the protein shown is translated from the DNA. In DNA, the CDR3 is TGTGCTCTTGGGGAACGTAGTATATTCCTACGCAGTGGGGGATGTAAACTCATCTTT. Translated, it gives CALGERSIFLRSGGCKLIF. This rearrangement joins TRDV1 to TRDJ1, with a weak D call TRDD3 (8 bases). Germline CDR1 and CDR2: TSWWSYY and QGS. The germline V and J ends were trimmed by 1 base and 7 bases, with 28 bases remaining between them. CDR3 length equals 19 residues.

A note on this clone: A far larger clone differs by one base, so this is likely a read error. This specimen includes other DNA sequences encoding the same CDR3. This chain joins TRDV1 and TRDJ1, with D perhaps matching TRDD3 (6 bases). TCRdb records no J gene; here it was assigned by comparing the DNA to germline. CDR1 and CDR2 from the germline V gene are TSWWSYY and QGS. This CDR3 spans 19 amino acids. As DNA, the CDR3 is TGTGCTCTTGGGGAAGGCGCTGGGGCCCGGAGAGGGTACACCGACAAACTCATCTTT. Its translation: CALGEGAGARRGYTDKLIF.

This clone has just a few counts. This is likely an artifact of a read error, given a far larger clone one base away. Different DNA sequences within this sample yield the same CDR3. The chain recombines TRDV2 with TRDJ1; TRDD3 matches 13 bases. The J gene, missing from TCRdb, was assigned here through DNA to germline matching. CDR1 is GEAIGNYY and CDR2 is EKD in the germline V gene. This CDR3 region has 18 residues. As DNA, the CDR3 is TGTGCCTGTGACACAGTACTGGGGGATACGTCCGTCACCGACAAACTCATCTTT. As protein: CACDTVLGDTSVTDKLIF.

Regarding this clone: TCRdb attributes to this sequence the protein of a much larger clone, which differs from the DNA translation at residues 4 and 6; a read error is likely, and the protein displayed is translated from the DNA. In DNA, the CDR3 is TGTGCCTGTGGCACCTATGTGGTGGGGGATCCCCCGTACACCGATAAACTCATCTTT. This codes for CACGTYVVGDPPYTDKLIF. The V and J genes are TRDV2 and TRDJ1, with TRDD3 identical over 8 bases. Here the J gene came from matching the DNA to germline, since TCRdb omits it. The CDR3 totals 19 residues. CDR1 and CDR2 (germline): GEAIGNYY, EKD.

To note about this clone: TCRdb's entry gives the protein of a much larger clone, which mismatches this DNA's translation at residue 8, likely from a read error; the protein reported here is translated from the DNA. The chain employs TRDV2 and TRDJ1; no clear D gene. The J gene, not given by TCRdb, was assigned here from a germline match of the nucleotide sequence. V lost 1 base, J lost 1 base, and 15 bases lay in between. CDR3 size: 16 residues. Germline CDR1 reads GEAIGNYY; CDR2 reads EKD. In nucleotides, the CDR3 is TGTGCCTGTGACACGGTGGGAGAGGGACCCACCGATAAACTCATCTTT. It encodes CACDTVGEGPTDKLIF.

Comments on this clone: This DNA translates differently at residue 19 from the TCRdb protein, which is that of a much larger clone; a read error is likely, and the protein shown is the DNA's own translation. The genes are TRDV1 and TRDJ3; 9 positions agree with TRDD3. The CDR3 runs to 21 residues. Germline V gene lookup returns CDR1 TSWWSYY and CDR2 QGS. CDR3 sequence: CALGDALGIRISSWDTRQTFF. The CDR3 DNA is TGTGCTCTTGGGGATGCCCTGGGGATACGGATAAGCTCCTGGGACACCCGACAGACGTTTTTC.

The table lists this clone with many counts. A far larger clone differs by one base, so this is likely a read error. This specimen includes other DNA sequences encoding the same CDR3. The chain has TRDV2 and TRDJ1; TRDD3 aligns across 10 bases. TCRdb carries no J gene annotation; the J gene was assigned here by matching the DNA with germline. Germline V gene data show CDR1 as GEAIGNYY and CDR2 as EKD. The CDR3 sequence is 20 residues long. The trim removed 0 bases at V and 3 bases at J, leaving 18 bases unmatched. The CDR3 DNA is TGTGCCTGTGACACCGTAGGTCCCGGGGGATACGAAAGGCTTTCCGATAAACTCATCTTT. It is translated as CACDTVGPGGYERLSDKLIF.

This clone occurred a few times. TCRdb attributes to this sequence the protein of a much larger clone, which differs from the DNA translation at residue 11; a read error is likely, and the protein displayed is translated from the DNA. The chain recombines TRDV1 with TRDJ1; D perhaps matches TRDD2 (6 bases). No J segment appears in TCRdb, so it was assigned here by matching the sequence to germline. The CDR3 spans 19 residues. Germline-derived CDR1 and CDR2 are TSWWSYY and QGS. The ends were cut back, 6 bases at V and 0 bases at J, with 26 bases in the middle. Here the CDR3 reads CALGSSFPGHHAHTDKLIF. The DNA for the CDR3 is TGTGCTCTTGGATCTTCCTTCCCCGGTCATCACGCCCACACCGATAAACTCATCTTT.

This clone has more than one count but fewer than ten. One base separates it from a far larger clone, so it is likely a read error. The same CDR3 also results from other DNA sequences found in this sample. The chain joins TRDV1 to TRDJ1; 7 positions agree with TRDD3. As TCRdb names no J gene, one was assigned here on the basis of a DNA match to germline. This CDR3 is built from 18 residues. V trimming: 1 base; J trimming: 0 bases; junction bases outside the gene matches: 11. Germline CDR1 reads TSWWSYY; CDR2 reads QGS. CDR3 in DNA: TGTGCTCTTGGGGAACCGCTACTGGGGAACTCATACACCGATAAACTCATCTTT. Translating it yields CALGEPLLGNSYTDKLIF.

This clone came up a few times. Translating this DNA gives a protein that differs at residue 14 from the TCRdb one, which belongs to a much larger clone; a read error is likely, and the protein shown is this translation. The V call is TRDV2, the J call TRDJ1, with 8 positions matching TRDD3. The CDR3 extends over 16 amino acids. From germline, CDR1 is GEAIGNYY and CDR2 EKD. The CDR3: CACDTWGMEVADKPIF. CDR3 in DNA: TGTGCCTGTGACACATGGGGGATGGAGGTGGCCGATAAACCCATCTTT.

This clone was detected only a few times. A read error likely explains why the TCRdb protein, taken from a much larger clone, differs from this DNA's translation at residue 10; the protein shown is translated from the DNA. As DNA, the CDR3 is TGTGCCTGTGACACCCTCCCGGTGGGGGGTACTGACGATAAACTCATCTTT. Its translation is CACDTLPVGGTDDKLIF. The rearrangement uses TRDV2 and TRDJ1, with D possibly matching TRDD3 (6 bases). TCRdb offers no J gene call, so here the DNA was matched to germline to obtain one. CDR3 length: 17 residues. V was pared by 0 bases and J by 4 bases, with 20 bases between. Germline loops: CDR1 GEAIGNYY, CDR2 EKD.

This clone has only a few counts. A far larger clone is a single base away, which makes a read error likely. Additional DNA sequences in this sample encode the identical CDR3. The V gene is TRDV1, the J gene TRDJ1, with 13 bases aligning to TRDD3. CDR1 and CDR2 (germline): TSWWSYY, QGS. The CDR3 runs to 18 residues. Written as DNA, the CDR3 is TGCGCTCTTGGGGAACCTCCGTACTGGGGGATACGCACCGATAAACTCATCTTT. Protein sequence: CALGEPPYWGIRTDKLIF.

Worth noting for this clone: Translating this DNA gives a protein that differs at residue 10 from the TCRdb one, which belongs to a much larger clone; a read error is likely, and the protein shown is this translation. This chain uses TRDV2 with TRDJ1; no firm D call. TCRdb does not report a J gene; here it was assigned by matching the DNA to germline references. Germline CDR1 is GEAIGNYY and CDR2 is EKD. The CDR3 has 13 residues. CDR3 DNA: TGTGCCTGTCGTCCTCGGGACACCGATAGACTCATCTTT. It specifies CACRPRDTDRLIF.

This clone was observed at least ten times. TCRdb's listed protein matches a much larger clone and diverges from this DNA's translation at residue 9, likely through a read error; the protein shown comes from the DNA. J is TRDJ1 and V is TRDV1; 10 bases line up with TRDD3. Germline lookup yields CDR1 TSWWSYY and CDR2 QGS. CDR3 size: 12 residues. The chain's CDR3 is CALGDTDDELIF. In nucleotides, the CDR3 is TGTGCTCTGGGGGATACGGACGATGAACTCATCTTT.

This clone was found a few times. The protein TCRdb gives is from a much larger clone and does not agree with this DNA's translation at residue 13, likely a read error; the protein shown here comes from the DNA. The genes are TRDV1 and TRDJ1; TRDD2 is a possible D gene (5 bases). The J gene was not available in TCRdb and was assigned here by matching the DNA to germline segments. Trimming removed 2 bases at V and 2 bases at J, with 27 bases between. The CDR3 runs to 20 residues. Germline V gene sequence: CDR1 TSWWSYY, CDR2 QGS. The CDR3 nucleotides are TGTGCTCTTGGGGAAGGACCCGGCCTATCCTATGGAATGGGTACCGATAAACTCATCTTT. It codes for CALGEGPGLSYGMGTDKLIF.

This clone was picked up a small number of times. The TCRdb protein comes from a much larger clone and disagrees with this DNA's translation at residue 8, likely due to a read error; the protein given here is derived from the DNA. This chain connects TRDV1 to TRDJ1; D not certain. Germline matching of the DNA provided the J gene here, since TCRdb leaves it blank. The ends were cut back, 4 bases at V and 8 bases at J, with 11 bases in the middle. This CDR3 is built from 12 residues. Germline loops: CDR1 TSWWSYY, CDR2 QGS. CDR3: CALGAVSKKLIF. For the CDR3, the DNA is TGTGCTCTTGGGGCCGTTTCCAAAAAACTCATCTTT.

This clone was observed a few times. This likely stems from a read error, as it lies one base from a far larger clone. The identical CDR3 is also encoded by other nucleotide sequences in the sample. This sequence joins TRAV29/DV5 and TRDJ1; D possibly corresponds to TRDD3 (5 bases). The J gene was missing in TCRdb and was found by matching the end of the DNA to germline. This CDR3 has 17 residues. From germline, CDR1 is NSMFDY and CDR2 ISSIKDK. CDR3 bases: TGTGCGGCAACGGGGGCGCCGGGGCCACCCTACACCGATAAACTCATCTTT. Translating gives CAATGAPGPPYTDKLIF. The full variable domain, in which reference TRAV29/DV5 and TRDJ1 provide the parts outside the CDR3, is DQQVKQNSPSLSVQEGRISILNCDYTNSMFDYFLWYKKYPAEGPTFLISISSIKDKNEDGRFTVFLNKSAKHLSLHIVPSQPGDSAVYFCAATGAPGPPYTDKLIFGKGTRVTVEP.

Turning to this clone: Only one base separates this from a far larger clonotype, so it likely reflects a read error. The sample has other DNA sequences that encode this CDR3 too. This rearrangement joins TRDV2 to TRDJ1, with 13 bases fitting TRDD3. TCRdb records no J gene; here it was assigned by comparing the DNA to germline. V lost 3 bases and J lost 4; bases outside the gene matches: 19. The CDR3 consists of 20 residues. Looked up from germline, CDR1 is GEAIGNYY and CDR2 is EKD. For the CDR3, the DNA is TGTGCCTGTGACCCCGTGCTCTCGAACACTGGGGGATACGATGGCGATAAACTCATCTTT. Protein product: CACDPVLSNTGGYDGDKLIF.

This clone has only a few counts. A single base is all that separates this from a far larger clone, so a read error is likely. Other nucleotide sequences in the sample specify the same CDR3. The chain employs TRDV1 and TRDJ1; no definite D call. The J gene was not available in TCRdb and was assigned here by matching the DNA to germline segments. Trimming removed 5 bases at V and 0 bases at J, with 16 bases between. CDR3 length: 16 amino acids. Germline CDR1 and CDR2: TSWWSYY and QGS. The CDR3 bases are TGTGCTCTTGGGACCCCGGGGCTCCGAAACACCGATAAACTCATCTTT. This gives the protein CALGTPGLRNTDKLIF.

This clone was found many times. This chain links TRDV2 with TRDJ1; TRDD3 aligns across 13 bases. Germline V lookup: CDR1 GEAIGNYY, CDR2 EKD. This CDR3 contains 18 residues. Unmatched junction bases numbered 7, after V lost 1 base and J lost 0 bases. CDR3 residues: CACDTILGDTPYTDKLIF. Written as DNA, the CDR3 is TGTGCCTGTGACACTATACTGGGGGATACGCCTTACACCGATAAACTCATCTTT.